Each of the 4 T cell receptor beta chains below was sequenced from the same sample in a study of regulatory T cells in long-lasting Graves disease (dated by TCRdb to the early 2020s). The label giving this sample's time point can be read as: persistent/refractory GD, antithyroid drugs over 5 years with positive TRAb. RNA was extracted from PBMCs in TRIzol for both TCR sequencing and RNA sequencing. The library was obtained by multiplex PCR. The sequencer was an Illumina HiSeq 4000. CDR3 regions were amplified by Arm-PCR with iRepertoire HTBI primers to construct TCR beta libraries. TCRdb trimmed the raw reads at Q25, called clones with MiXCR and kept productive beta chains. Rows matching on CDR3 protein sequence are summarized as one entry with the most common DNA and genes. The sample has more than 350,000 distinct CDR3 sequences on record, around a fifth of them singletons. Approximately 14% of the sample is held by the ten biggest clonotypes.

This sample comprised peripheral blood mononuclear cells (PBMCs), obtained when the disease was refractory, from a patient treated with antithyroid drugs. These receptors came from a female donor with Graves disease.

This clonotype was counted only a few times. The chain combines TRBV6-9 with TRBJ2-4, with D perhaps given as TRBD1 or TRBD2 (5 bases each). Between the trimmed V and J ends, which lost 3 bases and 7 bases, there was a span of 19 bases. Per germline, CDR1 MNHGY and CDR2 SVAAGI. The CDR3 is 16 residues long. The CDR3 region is CASSYTVRDRGNIQYF. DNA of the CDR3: TGTGCCAGCAGTTACACAGTCCGGGACCGCGGTAACATTCAGTACTTC.

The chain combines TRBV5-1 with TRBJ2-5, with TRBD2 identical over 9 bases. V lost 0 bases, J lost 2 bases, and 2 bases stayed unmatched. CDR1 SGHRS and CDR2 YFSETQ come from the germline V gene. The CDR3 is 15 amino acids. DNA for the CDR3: TGCGCCAGCAGCTTGGCCCTAGCGGGACAAGAGACCCAGTACTTC. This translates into CASSLALAGQETQYF. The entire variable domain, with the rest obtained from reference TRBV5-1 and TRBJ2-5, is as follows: KAGVTQTPRYLIKTRGQQVTLSCSPISGHRSVSWYQQTPGQGLQFLFEYFSETQRNKGNFPGRFSGRQFSNSRSEMNVSTLELGDSALYLCASSLALAGQETQYFGPGTRLLVL.

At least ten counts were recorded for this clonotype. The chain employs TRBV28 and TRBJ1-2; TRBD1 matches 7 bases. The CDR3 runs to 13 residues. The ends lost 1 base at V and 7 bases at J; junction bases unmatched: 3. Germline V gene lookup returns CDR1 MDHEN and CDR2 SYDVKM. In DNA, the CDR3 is TGTGCCAGCAGTTTATCGGGGACAGCTGGCTACACCTTC. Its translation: CASSLSGTAGYTF.

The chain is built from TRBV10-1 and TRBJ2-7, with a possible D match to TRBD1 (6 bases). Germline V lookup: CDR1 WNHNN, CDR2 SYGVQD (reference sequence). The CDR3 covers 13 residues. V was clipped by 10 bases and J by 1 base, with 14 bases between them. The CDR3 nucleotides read TGCGCCAACAGGGAGACGGAATCCTACGAGCAGTACTTC. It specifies CANRETESYEQYF.